The 29 T cell receptor beta chains reported below all come from one sample, sequenced in a study of CD8 T cells in ankylosing spondylitis. TCRdb re-analysed the 5' RACE reads in MiXCR, keeping a single row per CDR3 protein. This sample has about 350,000 distinct CDR3 sequences; 20% occur once, and the top ten carry 13%. The sample taken for sequencing was blood, either unsorted or a sorted T cell fraction (not recorded which). The receptor source for this set is a male donor with ankylosing spondylitis or in good health (not recorded which).

This clonotype has just a few counts. The chain uses TRBV4-1 and TRBJ2-3, with unresolved D. CDR3 size: 14 residues. Per germline, CDR1 MGHRA and CDR2 YSYEKL. The V gene lost 0 bases and the J gene lost 1 base, with 5 bases spanning the gap. The DNA for the CDR3 is TGCGCCAGCAGCCAAGAGGCGGGCACAGATACGCAGTATTTT. This sequence encodes CASSQEAGTDTQYF.

This clonotype occurred a few times. This chain links TRBV9 with TRBJ2-3; 7 bases align to TRBD1. The CDR3 consists of 15 residues. The V and J ends lost 3 bases and 1 base, in that order; junction bases with no gene match: 5. CDR1 is SGDLS, CDR2 YYNGEE, per germline. The CDR3, as DNA: TGTGCCAGCAGCGACCACAGGGGAGGCACAGATACGCAGTATTTT. This codes for CASSDHRGGTDTQYF.

The gene calls are TRBV10-3 and TRBJ2-1; 12 bases fit TRBD2. This CDR3 is 16 amino acids long. Trimming removed 4 bases from V and 4 bases from J; junction bases left unmatched: 5. Germline V gene sequence: CDR1 ENHRY, CDR2 SYGVKD. In nucleotides, the CDR3 is TGTGCCATCAGTGGACTAGCGGGGGACTCATACAATGAGCAGTTCTTC. Translating gives CAISGLAGDSYNEQFF.

This clonotype occurred a few times. CDR3 region: CASKADGPYEQYF. CDR3 DNA sequence: TGTGCCAGCAAGGCGGACGGACCATACGAGCAGTACTTC. The genes are TRBV12-3 or TRBV12-4 and TRBJ2-7, with D hard to call. Trimming removed 7 bases from V and 4 bases from J, with 14 bases in between. This CDR3 comprises 13 residues.

A word on this clonotype: At one of its ends the junction is not consistent with the germline gene, which may arise from a read error. The CDR3 loop reads CTSSAVWTTSGAINEQFF. The CDR3 DNA follows: TGTACCAGCAGTGCTGTATGGACCACTAGCGGGGCTATCAATGAGCAGTTCTTC. The chain has TRBV2 and TRBJ2-1, with TRBD2 matching 10 bases. Germline lookup yields CDR1 SNHLY and CDR2 FYNNEI. The CDR3 spans 18 residues.

The V gene is TRBV12-3 or TRBV12-4, the J gene TRBJ1-2; D remains unclear. The CDR3 is made up of 15 amino acids. Trimming took 1 base from V and 0 from J, leaving 9 bases between them. The CDR3 bases are TGTGCCAGCAGTTTAGGGGCGTTATCTAACTATGGCTACACCTTC. This sequence encodes CASSLGALSNYGYTF.

This clonotype was observed a few times. This chain links TRBV10-1 with TRBJ2-5, with TRBD2 as a possible D gene (5 bases). The length of the CDR3 is 13 residues. The V end lost 4 bases, the J end lost 5 bases, and 11 bases lay between the germline ends. Germline CDR1 WNHNN, CDR2 SYGVQD (reference sequence). CDR3: CASSVGVQETQYF. The CDR3 DNA sequence: TGCGCCAGCAGTGTCGGGGTCCAGGAGACCCAGTACTTC.

The chain uses TRBV20-1 and TRBJ1-1, with D possibly being TRBD1 (6 bases). Germline values: CDR1 DFQATT, CDR2 SNEGSKA (reference sequence). CDR3 length: 16 residues. Between the trimmed V and J ends, which lost 2 bases and 0 bases, there was a span of 16 bases. In nucleotides, the CDR3 is TGCAGTGCTAGACCCATAGGGGGACTCATGAACACTGAAGCTTTCTTT. Protein: CSARPIGGLMNTEAFF.

This clonotype came up a few times. V and J are TRBV5-1 and TRBJ2-7, with 8 bases aligning to TRBD1. Germline trimming cut 1 base from V and 5 bases from J; bases unmatched to any gene: 8. This CDR3 is 15 amino acids long. Germline loops: CDR1 SGHRS, CDR2 YFSETQ. CDR3 region: CASSLWSGGRDEQYF. CDR3 nucleotide sequence: TGCGCCAGCAGCTTGTGGTCAGGGGGCAGGGACGAGCAGTACTTC.

The CDR3 here is CASSSILGGYEQYF. DNA of the CDR3: TGTGCCAGCAGCTCAATCCTGGGCGGGTACGAGCAGTACTTC. The chain links TRBV11-2 to TRBJ2-7; D possibly corresponds to TRBD2 (5 bases). V dropped 4 bases and J dropped 4 bases, with 14 bases sitting between them. The CDR3 runs 14 residues. Germline V gene lookup returns CDR1 SGHAT and CDR2 FQNNGV.

The J gene is TRBJ2-7, the V gene TRBV9; maybe TRBD2 (5 bases). Germline V gene sequence: CDR1 SGDLS, CDR2 YYNGEE. Trimming left V 0 bases short and J 2 bases short, with 12 bases between. The CDR3 is made up of 15 amino acids. The DNA for the CDR3 is TGTGCCAGCAGCGTAGCCACGGGATTAGCCTACGAGCAGTACTTC. Protein product: CASSVATGLAYEQYF.

The V and J genes are TRBV6-1 and TRBJ2-7; TRBD1 matches at 10 bases. This CDR3 has 14 residues. The germline V gene has CDR1 MNHNS and CDR2 SASEGT. Trimming cost V 11 bases and J 7 bases; bases outside gene matches: 14. The DNA for the CDR3 is TGTGCCTCCTCTCCTACGACAGGGGGCTGGGAGCAGTACTTC. Translated: CASSPTTGGWEQYF.

This clonotype was counted between two and nine times. The chain's CDR3 is CASSGGQYEQYF. CDR3 DNA sequence: TGTGCCAGCAGTGGGGGACAGTACGAGCAGTACTTC. This chain connects TRBV6-1 to TRBJ2-7; 7 bases fit TRBD1. The germline V gene has CDR1 MNHNS and CDR2 SASEGT. V shed 4 bases and J 4 bases; nucleotides not matched to a gene: 1. This CDR3 has 12 amino acids.

This clonotype showed up just a few times. This chain joins TRBV6-1 and TRBJ2-7; 8 bases align to TRBD1. Unmatched junction bases numbered 10, after V lost 7 bases and J lost 2 bases. The CDR3 runs to 15 residues. Germline loops: CDR1 MNHNS, CDR2 SASEGT. CDR3 loop: CASTAWNRGTYEQYF. Written as DNA, the CDR3 is TGTGCCAGCACCGCCTGGAACAGGGGGACCTACGAGCAGTACTTC.

Notes on this clonotype: Mismatch with germline at one junction end may stem from a read error. The rearrangement uses TRBV2 and TRBJ2-7, with a weak D call TRBD1 (5 bases). Germline V gives CDR1 SNHLY, CDR2 FYNNEI. The CDR3 totals 17 residues. The CDR3 spells CASREDPTGTNSYEQYF. Written as DNA, the CDR3 is TGTGCCAGCAGAGAAGACCCAACAGGAACTAACTCCTACGAGCAGTACTTC.

This clonotype came up a few times. V is TRBV24-1 and J is TRBJ2-3; possibly TRBD1 or TRBD2 for D (5 bases each). V lost 4 bases and J 2 bases, leaving 15 bases between the germline ends. This CDR3 contains 16 residues. Germline V gene lookup returns CDR1 KGHDR and CDR2 SFDVKD. CDR3 sequence reads: CATSESGTGNTDTQYF. The CDR3 nucleotides are TGTGCCACCAGTGAATCCGGGACGGGGAACACAGATACGCAGTATTTT.

This chain links TRBV7-9 with TRBJ1-5; D not resolved. V lost 5 bases, J lost 3 bases, and 11 bases lay in between. The V gene's germline CDR1 is SEHNR and CDR2 FQNEAQ (reference sequence). The CDR3 spans 14 residues. CDR3 coding DNA: TGTGCCAGCAGCCCCAGTGAGGACAATCAGCCCCAGCATTTT. Its protein product is CASSPSEDNQPQHF.

This clonotype was seen more than once but under ten times. J is TRBJ2-7 and V is TRBV12-3 or TRBV12-4; D call uncertain. This CDR3 is 13 amino acids long. Trimming left V 5 bases short and J 1 base short, with 9 bases between. CDR3 sequence reads: CASSTDGSYEQYF. The CDR3, as DNA: TGTGCCAGCAGTACGGACGGGTCCTACGAGCAGTACTTC.

This chain links TRBV9 with TRBJ2-5, with TRBD2 matching 10 bases. Trimming at V came to 2 bases and at J to 1 base, leaving 2 bases not matched to a gene. CDR1 is SGDLS, CDR2 YYNGEE, per germline. The CDR3 is made up of 15 amino acids. CDR3 residues: CASSVSSGSQETQYF. The CDR3 bases are TGTGCCAGCAGCGTTTCTAGCGGGAGCCAAGAGACCCAGTACTTC. Full variable domain (outside the CDR3, taken from reference TRBV9 and TRBJ2-5): DSGVTQTPKHLITATGQRVTLRCSPRSGDLSVYWYQQSLDQGLQFLIQYYNGEERAKGNILERFSAQQFPDLHSELNLSSLELGDSALYFCASSVSSGSQETQYFGPGTRLLVL.

The rearrangement uses TRBV12-3 or TRBV12-4 and TRBJ1-2; D gene ambiguous. The V and J ends lost 8 bases and 2 bases respectively, with 9 bases between them. The CDR3 loop spans 12 amino acids. The CDR3 DNA reads TGTGCCAGCGTAAAGGGCAACTATGGCTACACCTTC. It is translated as CASVKGNYGYTF.

This clonotype was observed a handful of times. The chain recombines TRBV12-3 or TRBV12-4 with TRBJ2-3; D might be TRBD1 (6 bases). The V end was cut by 2 bases, the J end by 2 bases, with 11 bases between. The CDR3 has 15 residues. The CDR3 nucleotides read TGTGCCAGCAGTTTAACGGACAGTTCCACAGATACGCAGTATTTT. Amino acid sequence: CASSLTDSSTDTQYF.

The chain carries TRBV15 and TRBJ2-7; 7 bases map to TRBD1. This CDR3 has 14 residues. Germline CDR1 reads LNHNV; CDR2 reads YYDKDF (reference sequence). J gave up 4 bases and V 1 base, and 4 bases lay outside the gene matches. The CDR3 loop reads CATSRVAGGYEQYF. The DNA for the CDR3 is TGTGCCACCAGCAGAGTGGCAGGGGGTTACGAGCAGTACTTC.

The chain has TRBV29-1 and TRBJ1-2; D not certain. The V end lost 4 bases, the J end lost 6 bases, and 21 bases lay between the germline ends. The CDR3 runs to 15 residues. Germline V gene sequence: CDR1 SQVTM, CDR2 ANQGSEA. CDR3 loop: CSVGARVGTGNGYTF. CDR3 DNA: TGCAGCGTTGGGGCACGCGTCGGAACTGGCAATGGCTACACCTTC.

This clonotype has a handful of counts. CDR3 protein: CASSPTAGVNTEAFF. CDR3 coding DNA: TGTGCCAGCTCACCGACGGCAGGGGTGAACACTGAAGCTTTCTTT. The chain has TRBV18 and TRBJ1-1; the D gene is possibly TRBD1 (6 bases). The CDR3 has 15 residues. The germline V gene encodes CDR1 KGHSH and CDR2 LQKENI. Between the trimmed V and J ends, which lost 3 bases and 0 bases, there was a span of 11 bases.

The gene calls are TRBV20-1 and TRBJ2-7; D is perhaps TRBD1 (6 bases). Deletions cut 2 bases from V and 0 bases from J, with 8 bases between. The CDR3 loop spans 13 amino acids. Germline CDR1 and CDR2: DFQATT and SNEGSKA (reference sequence). This CDR3 is CSARWTASYEQYF. The CDR3 bases are TGCAGTGCTAGATGGACAGCCTCCTACGAGCAGTACTTC.

The chain employs TRBV2 and TRBJ2-5; D gene uncertain. Trimming shortened V by 7 bases and J by 1 base, and 7 bases separated the two germline ends. Germline lookup yields CDR1 SNHLY and CDR2 FYNNEI. The CDR3 has 12 amino acids. Here the CDR3 DNA reads TGTGCCAGCATCGCCAGCCAAGAGACCCAGTACTTC. It encodes CASIASQETQYF.

This chain joins TRBV4-2 and TRBJ2-7; tentative D call: TRBD1 (5 bases). Germline-derived CDR1 and CDR2 are LGHNA and YNFKEQ. The CDR3 covers 13 residues. The V and J ends lost 1 base and 6 bases respectively, with 10 bases between them. CDR3 DNA: TGTGCCAGCAGCCAAGGACAGTCTCCCGAGCAGTACTTC. It is translated as CASSQGQSPEQYF.

The J gene is TRBJ2-1, the V gene TRBV20-1, with D perhaps TRBD2 (6 bases). Germline V lookup: CDR1 DFQATT, CDR2 SNEGSKA (reference sequence). CDR3 length equals 15 residues. V dropped 3 bases and J dropped 0 bases, with 12 bases sitting between them. In DNA, the CDR3 is TGCAGTGCTAGTAGCGGACTCTTCTCCTACAATGAGCAGTTCTTC. Amino acid sequence: CSASSGLFSYNEQFF.

This clonotype appeared once. This chain connects TRBV4-1 to TRBJ1-3, with D unclear. Germline assignment: CDR1 MGHRA and CDR2 YSYEKL. Deletions cut 5 bases from V and 6 bases from J, with 11 bases between. There are 13 residues in the CDR3. The CDR3 spells CASSSRLENTIYF. Written as DNA, the CDR3 is TGCGCCAGCAGCTCGAGACTTGAAAACACCATATATTTT.